The 3 T cell receptor beta chains below all came from one sample that was sequenced in a study of shared clonotypes between healthy human individuals (dated by TCRdb to about 2020). Receptor libraries were prepared by the immunoSEQ multiplex PCR assay. The immuneACCESS repertoire file appears here via TCRdb, limited to in-frame rearrangements. These files lack a portion of the clones; in checked studies, under half of the deficit traces to unresolved V genes, and the cause of the others is not known. For this sample there are roughly 1,000,000 clones; around three quarters appear just once. Jointly, the top ten make up 0.5% to 0.65% of the sample. What was sequenced was memory CD4+ T cells from PBMCs. The sample's cell subset or site label is to be understood as: CD45RA-negative fraction. These receptors were collected from a man aged 18 to 30 in good health. Some clones in this sample may be carry-over from other donors' samples.

CDR3 nucleotides: TGTGCCAGCAGTTCCCAGGGACCCTTCCAAGAGACCCAGTACTTC. Translated, it gives CASSSQGPFQETQYF. The J gene is TRBJ2-5, the V gene TRBV28; D possibly uses TRBD1 or TRBD2 (5 bases each). The germline V gene encodes CDR1 MDHEN and CDR2 SYDVKM. V dropped 4 bases and J dropped 1 base, with 13 bases sitting between them. This CDR3 has 15 amino acids.

As to this clone: This sequence may be a read error, since a much larger clone differs from it by one base. This sample includes further DNA sequences coding for the same CDR3. The rearrangement joins TRBV10-3 to TRBJ1-2; maybe TRBD1 (6 bases). V lost 2 bases to trimming and J lost 5 bases, with 9 bases between them. The V gene's germline CDR1 is ENHRY and CDR2 SYGVKD. There are 13 residues in the CDR3. The CDR3 bases are TGTGCCATCAGTGAGACAGGGAATTATGGCTACACCTTC. Translated: CAISETGNYGYTF.

Regarding this clone: The sample carries other DNA sequences with the same CDR3. This chain links TRBV30 with TRBJ2-7; TRBD1 aligns across 7 bases. J lost 6 bases, V lost 2 bases, and 10 bases had no gene match. Germline loops: CDR1 GTSNPN, CDR2 SVGIG (reference sequence). This CDR3 is built from 14 residues. The CDR3 DNA is TGTGCCTGGAGTCGTACAACGACAGGGCTCGAGCAGTACTTC. Amino acids: CAWSRTTTGLEQYF.